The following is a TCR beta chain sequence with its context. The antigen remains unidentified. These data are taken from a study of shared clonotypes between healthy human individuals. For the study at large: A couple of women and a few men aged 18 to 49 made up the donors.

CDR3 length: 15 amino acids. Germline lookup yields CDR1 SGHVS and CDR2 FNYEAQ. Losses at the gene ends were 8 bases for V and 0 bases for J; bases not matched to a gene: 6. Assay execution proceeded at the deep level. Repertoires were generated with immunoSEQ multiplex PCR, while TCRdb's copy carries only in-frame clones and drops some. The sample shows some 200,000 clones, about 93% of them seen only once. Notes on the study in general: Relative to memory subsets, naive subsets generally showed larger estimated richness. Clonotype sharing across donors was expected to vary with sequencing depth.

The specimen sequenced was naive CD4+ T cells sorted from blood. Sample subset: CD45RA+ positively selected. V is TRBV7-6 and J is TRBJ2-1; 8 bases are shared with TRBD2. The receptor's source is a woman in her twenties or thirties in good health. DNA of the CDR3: TGTGCCAGCTCCACTAGCGGCAGCTCCTACAATGAGCAGTTCTTC. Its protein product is CASSTSGSSYNEQFF.